These 28 T cell receptor beta chains share one sample of origin, sequenced in a study of Ad26.COV2.S vaccination and SARS-CoV-2 variants. Treatment reported: some 20 received Ad26.COV2.S at low or high dose, single or two shots; about 5 received placebo; per-sample allocation not given. All samples were drawn on day 63, counting from the first vaccine or placebo injection. Assay used: immunoSEQ multiplex PCR; TCRdb lists only in-frame clones, some missing. The sample lists 350,000 to 400,000 clones, 75% to 90% occurring once. This specimen was peripheral blood, taken in a trial of Ad26.COV2.S vaccine versus placebo. The receptors stem from a person aged 18-60 years who received the Ad26.COV2.S COVID-19 vaccine or a placebo.

V is TRBV6-2 or TRBV6-3 and J is TRBJ1-1, with TRBD1 matching 7 bases. Germline assignment: CDR1 MNHEY and CDR2 SVGEGT. The trim removed 6 bases at V and 0 bases at J, leaving 16 bases unmatched. The CDR3 spans 18 residues. In DNA, the CDR3 is TGTGCCAGCAGCCCAGACAGGACCAGGGGGTTTTTGAACACTGAAGCTTTCTTT. It translates to CASSPDRTRGFLNTEAFF.

The rearrangement uses TRBV27 and TRBJ2-7; D perhaps matches TRBD1 (6 bases). V dropped 6 bases and J dropped 2 bases, with 14 bases sitting between them. The CDR3 runs to 14 residues. In germline, CDR1 is MNHEY, CDR2 SMNVEV (reference sequence). The CDR3 region is CASSRTTGTYEQYF. CDR3 nucleotide sequence: TGTGCCAGCAGCAGGACGACAGGAACCTACGAGCAGTACTTC.

The chain links TRBV20-1 to TRBJ2-7; D is uncertain. Germline V CDR1 and CDR2: DFQATT, SNEGSKA (reference sequence). V lost 3 bases and J 2 bases, leaving 14 bases between the germline ends. The CDR3 consists of 14 residues. CDR3 coding DNA: TGCAGTGCTAGTTTGACAATTCCTCCCTACGAGCAGTACTTC. Translation gives CSASLTIPPYEQYF.

The chain combines TRBV9 with TRBJ2-3; D not certain. V was clipped by 3 bases and J by 5 bases, with 10 bases between them. CDR3 length equals 13 residues. Germline V gene data show CDR1 as SGDLS and CDR2 as YYNGEE. CDR3 coding DNA: TGTGCCAGCAGCGAAACCCTCCGAGATACGCAGTATTTT. This sequence encodes CASSETLRDTQYF.

Only one count was recorded for this clone. The chain recombines TRBV28 with TRBJ1-1; D unresolved. The V and J ends lost 3 bases and 6 bases respectively, with 5 bases between them. This CDR3 spans 11 amino acids. CDR1 and CDR2 (germline): MDHEN, SYDVKM. CDR3 bases: TGTGCCAGCAGTTTCGGCTCTGAAGCTTTCTTT. This codes for CASSFGSEAFF.

This chain connects TRBV5-4 to TRBJ1-1; TRBD1 matches 9 bases. V was clipped by 0 bases and J by 4 bases; unmatched bases: 1. The germline V gene has CDR1 SGHNT and CDR2 YYREEE (reference sequence). This CDR3 is built from 14 residues. The CDR3 loop is CASSLGQGGTEAFF. In nucleotides, the CDR3 is TGTGCCAGCAGCTTGGGACAGGGGGGCACTGAAGCTTTCTTT.

V usage is TRBV3-1 (or the pseudogene TRBV3-2) and J usage is TRBJ2-1; 14 bases fit TRBD2. Germline V lookup: CDR1 LGHDT, CDR2 YNNKEL (reference sequence). After removal of 4 bases from V and 6 bases from J, the junction contained 8 bases not matched to a gene. The CDR3 consists of 17 residues. CDR3 in amino acids: CASSRRGTSGSSNEQFF. CDR3 nucleotide sequence: TGTGCCAGCAGCCGCAGAGGGACTAGCGGGAGTAGCAATGAGCAGTTCTTC.

This clone was seen only a few times. The chain has TRBV7-8 and TRBJ2-7; D is perhaps TRBD1 or TRBD2 (5 bases each). There are 19 residues in the CDR3. The germline CDR1 and CDR2 sequences are SGHVS and FQNEAQ. Trimming took 3 bases from V and 3 from J, leaving 27 bases between them. The DNA of the CDR3 is TGTGCCAGCAGCTTGTGGGGGTCTCGAGGCACAATAACCTTCTACGAGCAGTACTTC. Protein product: CASSLWGSRGTITFYEQYF.

This chain links TRBV3-1 (or the pseudogene TRBV3-2) with TRBJ1-1; perhaps TRBD1 as D (5 bases). CDR3 length: 16 residues. Trimming shortened V by 0 bases and J by 5 bases, and 16 bases separated the two germline ends. The germline V gene has CDR1 LGHDT and CDR2 YNNKEL (reference sequence). CDR3 residues: CASSQDGDGKGTEAFF. The CDR3, as DNA: TGTGCCAGCAGCCAAGATGGGGACGGTAAGGGGACTGAAGCTTTCTTT.

The V and J genes are TRBV19 and TRBJ1-1, with 11 bases matching TRBD1. Germline V gene data show CDR1 as LNHDA and CDR2 as SQIVND (reference sequence). V gave up 6 bases and J gave up 1 base; unmatched junction bases: 7. This CDR3 is built from 16 residues. CDR3 bases: TGTGCCAGTAGACTCGGGACAGGGGGTTGGAACACTGAAGCTTTCTTT. Translating gives CASRLGTGGWNTEAFF.

The chain carries TRBV6-5 and TRBJ1-1, with a possible D match to TRBD1 (5 bases). CDR3 length equals 14 residues. V was trimmed by 8 bases and J by 2 bases, leaving 15 bases between them. Germline CDR1 is MNHEY and CDR2 is SVGAGI. Written as DNA, the CDR3 is TGTGCCAGCTCCCTGAGGGGCGACAACACTGAAGCTTTCTTT. It specifies CASSLRGDNTEAFF.

The chain links TRBV27 to TRBJ2-1, with 7 nucleotides matching TRBD1. V was clipped by 8 bases and J by 5 bases; unmatched bases: 9. This CDR3 contains 14 residues. CDR1 and CDR2 (germline): MNHEY, SMNVEV (reference sequence). This CDR3 reads CASAPGQLNNEQFF. Written as DNA, the CDR3 is TGTGCCAGCGCTCCGGGACAGCTAAACAATGAGCAGTTCTTC.

The J gene is TRBJ2-2, the V gene TRBV7-2; weak D call: TRBD1 (6 bases). The CDR3 runs to 13 residues. Trimming left V 2 bases short and J 7 bases short, with 8 bases between. Germline CDR1 SGHTA, CDR2 FQGNSA. The DNA for the CDR3 is TGTGCCAGCAGCTTATCAGGGGTCGGGGAGCTGTTTTTT. As protein: CASSLSGVGELFF.

The CDR3 DNA follows: TGTGCCAGCAGACACCAGGGGGGAGAGACCCAGTACTTC. This encodes CASRHQGGETQYF. This rearrangement joins TRBV28 to TRBJ2-5, with a tentative D call TRBD1 (7 bases). Germline assignment: CDR1 MDHEN and CDR2 SYDVKM. Trimming took 6 bases from V and 4 from J, leaving 12 bases between them. The CDR3 length is 13 residues.

A single count supports this clone. CDR3 DNA: TGCGCCAGAATGGGGGTTAGTCCCTCTAGCACAGATACGCAGTATTTT. Translated, it gives CARMGVSPSSTDTQYF. The chain has TRBV10-1 and TRBJ2-3; TRBD1 or TRBD2 may be the D gene (5 bases each). This CDR3 is 16 amino acids long. V lost 9 bases, J lost 0 bases, and 19 bases lay in between. The germline CDR1 and CDR2 sequences are WNHNN and SYGVQD (reference sequence).

The table lists this clone with a count of one. J is TRBJ2-5 and V is TRBV7-2; TRBD2 matches at 7 bases. CDR1 and CDR2 (germline): SGHTA, FQGNSA. The CDR3 contains 12 residues. V was clipped by 1 base and J by 9 bases; unmatched bases: 2. The CDR3 DNA follows: TGTGCCAGCAGCTTAGGACGGGGGGCCCAGTACTTC. It codes for CASSLGRGAQYF.

The chain links TRBV28 to TRBJ2-3; the match to TRBD2 covers 12 bases. Germline assignment: CDR1 MDHEN and CDR2 SYDVKM. The CDR3 consists of 14 residues. The trim removed 5 bases at V and 4 bases at J, leaving 1 base unmatched. The CDR3 nucleotides are TGTGCCAGCAGTCGACTAGCGGGAGCAGATACGCAGTATTTT. Residues: CASSRLAGADTQYF.

The V and J genes are TRBV30 and TRBJ2-1; TRBD2 matches at 8 bases. This CDR3 has 12 amino acids. Germline values: CDR1 GTSNPN, CDR2 SVGIG (reference sequence). The V gene end was trimmed by 5 bases and the J gene end by 12 bases; junction bases not matched to a gene: 9. The CDR3 sequence is CAWESSGSRQFF. DNA for the CDR3: TGTGCCTGGGAGTCGAGCGGGAGTAGGCAGTTCTTC.

The chain uses TRBV11-2 and TRBJ2-1, with unresolved D. Germline CDR1 is SGHAT and CDR2 is FQNNGV. V dropped 1 base and J dropped 1 base, with 5 bases sitting between them. This CDR3 contains 14 residues. The CDR3 is CASSLARSYNEQFF. CDR3 DNA sequence: TGTGCCAGCAGCTTAGCTAGGTCCTACAATGAGCAGTTCTTC.

The J gene is TRBJ2-5, the V gene TRBV7-8; TRBD1 aligns across 11 bases. J was trimmed by 2 bases and V by 3 bases; bases with no gene match: 5. The V gene's germline CDR1 is SGHVS and CDR2 FQNEAQ. The CDR3 covers 16 residues. The CDR3, as DNA: TGTGCCAGCAGCTTGGGCCGGGACAGGGGGCAAGAGACCCAGTACTTC. Amino acids: CASSLGRDRGQETQYF.

J is TRBJ2-2 and V is TRBV5-8, with D perhaps matching TRBD1 or TRBD2 (6 bases each). CDR1 is SGHTS and CDR2 is YDEGEE in the germline V gene. This CDR3 has 15 residues. V gave up 4 bases and J gave up 7 bases, with 17 bases separating them. The CDR3 is CASSLGRGPGGELFF. In nucleotides, the CDR3 is TGTGCCAGCAGCCTAGGACGGGGGCCCGGCGGGGAGCTGTTTTTT. The full variable domain, completed using reference TRBV5-8 and TRBJ2-2, is EAGVTQSPTHLIKTRGQQATLRCSPISGHTSVYWYQQALGLGLQFLLWYDEGEERNRGNFPPRFSGRQFPNYSSELNVNALELEDSALYLCASSLGRGPGGELFFGEGSRLTVL.

The gene calls are TRBV29-1 and TRBJ1-2; possible D gene TRBD1, 5 bases. The ends were cut back, 6 bases at V and 5 bases at J, with 13 bases in the middle. This CDR3 region has 12 residues. Germline V gene data show CDR1 as SQVTM and CDR2 as ANQGSEA. The CDR3 reads CSVGDGRYGYTF. The CDR3 coding sequence is TGCAGCGTCGGGGACGGGAGGTATGGCTACACCTTC.

This sequence joins TRBV19 and TRBJ1-2; 8 bases are a match to TRBD1. J was trimmed by 8 bases and V by 7 bases; bases with no gene match: 12. CDR1 LNHDA and CDR2 SQIVND come from the germline V gene (reference sequence). The CDR3 totals 14 residues. CDR3 DNA sequence: TGTGCCAGTAAGACCGGGACAGGTGCTATCGGCTACACCTTC. Translated: CASKTGTGAIGYTF.

V usage is TRBV6-4 and J usage is TRBJ2-1; D is unresolved. CDR1 and CDR2 (germline): MRHNA, SNTAGT. This CDR3 is built from 12 residues. Trimming took 2 bases from V and 7 from J, leaving 6 bases between them. In nucleotides, the CDR3 is TGTGCCAGCAGTGACGGCGGTAATGAGCAGTTCTTC. It encodes CASSDGGNEQFF.

The rearrangement uses TRBV19 and TRBJ1-1, with no clear D. The CDR3 spans 15 residues. V was trimmed by 3 bases and J by 1 base, leaving 12 bases between them. Germline V lookup: CDR1 LNHDA, CDR2 SQIVND (reference sequence). CDR3 sequence: CASSIGWGENTEAFF. The CDR3 nucleotides read TGTGCCAGTAGTATTGGGTGGGGTGAGAACACTGAAGCTTTCTTT.

This clone showed up just once. The chain employs TRBV6-6 and TRBJ1-3, with D unclear. The CDR3 totals 12 residues. The germline gives CDR1 MNHNY, CDR2 SVGAGI (reference sequence). Trimming cost V 3 bases and J 4 bases, with 4 bases left between them. The CDR3 here is CASSYKGNTIYF. The CDR3 bases are TGTGCCAGCAGTTATAAAGGAAACACCATATATTTT.

J is TRBJ1-1 and V is TRBV3-1 (or the pseudogene TRBV3-2); weak D call: TRBD1 (6 bases). CDR3 length: 15 residues. The germline CDR1 and CDR2 sequences are LGHDT and YNNKEL (reference sequence). Deletions cut 4 bases from V and 2 bases from J, with 14 bases between. The chain's CDR3 is CASSPLDRTNTEAFF. CDR3 nucleotides: TGTGCCAGCAGCCCCCTTGACAGGACCAACACTGAAGCTTTCTTT.

This chain links TRBV19 with TRBJ2-7; 9 nucleotides line up with TRBD2. The CDR3 runs 14 residues. Looked up from germline, CDR1 is LNHDA and CDR2 is SQIVND (reference sequence). V lost 5 bases, J lost 6 bases, and 8 bases stayed unmatched. The chain's CDR3 is CASSVVAGAAEQYF. In DNA form, the CDR3 reads TGTGCCAGTAGTGTAGTAGCGGGAGCGGCCGAGCAGTACTTC.